This T cell receptor beta chain was profiled in a study of T cells in Graves' hyperthyroidism and ophthalmopathy. Study-wide results and limits: Ophthalmopathy, as predicted by the model, came a median roughly 6.5 months after the prediction. Among clonotypes expanded in thyroid above 0.001, most were also found in blood.

From germline, CDR1 is LNHNV and CDR2 YYDKDF (reference sequence). Losses at the gene ends were 3 bases for V and 9 bases for J; bases not matched to a gene: 2. This CDR3 region has 13 residues. TCR beta CDR3 region amplification was performed from RNA transcripts. The TCR CDR3 first-round RT-PCR relied on the HTBI primer set. TCRdb processed the multiplex PCR reads anew with MiXCR; each CDR3 protein has one entry. The table includes under 350,000 distinct CDR3 sequences, around a fifth detected once. Turning to this clonotype: Antigen unknown.

V gene TRBV15 combines with J gene TRBJ2-1; TRBD1 matches at 10 bases. This clonotype was obtained from a woman aged 45-65 years with Graves' hyperthyroidism. Sequences were obtained from blood. The CDR3 spells CATSRGQGSEQFF. In DNA form, the CDR3 reads TGTGCCACCAGCAGGGGACAGGGGAGTGAGCAGTTCTTC.